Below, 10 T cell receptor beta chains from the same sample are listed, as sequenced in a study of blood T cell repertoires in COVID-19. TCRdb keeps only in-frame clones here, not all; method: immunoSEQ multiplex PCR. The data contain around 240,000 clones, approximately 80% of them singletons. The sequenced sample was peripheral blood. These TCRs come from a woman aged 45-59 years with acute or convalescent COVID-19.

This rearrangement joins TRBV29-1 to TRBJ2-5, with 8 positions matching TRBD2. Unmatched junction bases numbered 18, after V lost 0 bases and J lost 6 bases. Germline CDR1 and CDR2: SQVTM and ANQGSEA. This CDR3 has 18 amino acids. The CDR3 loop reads CSVEDLRGSGTSRQTQYF. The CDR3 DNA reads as TGCAGCGTTGAAGATCTTCGAGGTAGCGGGACCTCCCGTCAGACCCAGTACTTC.

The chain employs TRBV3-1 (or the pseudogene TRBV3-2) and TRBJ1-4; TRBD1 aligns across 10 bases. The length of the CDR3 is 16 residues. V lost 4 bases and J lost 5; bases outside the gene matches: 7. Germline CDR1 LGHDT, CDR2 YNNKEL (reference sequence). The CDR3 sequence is CASSLRTGGGNEKLFF. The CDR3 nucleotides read TGTGCCAGCAGCCTCAGGACAGGGGGTGGGAATGAAAAACTGTTTTTT.

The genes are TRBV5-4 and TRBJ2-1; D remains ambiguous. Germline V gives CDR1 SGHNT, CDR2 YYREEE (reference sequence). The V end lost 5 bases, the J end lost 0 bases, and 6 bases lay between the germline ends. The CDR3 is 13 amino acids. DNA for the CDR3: TGTGCCAGCAGTTCAGACTCCTACAATGAGCAGTTCTTC. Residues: CASSSDSYNEQFF.

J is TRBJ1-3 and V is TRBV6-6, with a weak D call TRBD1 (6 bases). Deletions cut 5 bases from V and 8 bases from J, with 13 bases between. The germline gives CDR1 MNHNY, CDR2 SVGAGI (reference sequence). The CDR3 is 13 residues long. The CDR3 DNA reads TGTGCCAGCAGTGCGTACAGGGCAGACACCATATATTTT. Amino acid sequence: CASSAYRADTIYF.

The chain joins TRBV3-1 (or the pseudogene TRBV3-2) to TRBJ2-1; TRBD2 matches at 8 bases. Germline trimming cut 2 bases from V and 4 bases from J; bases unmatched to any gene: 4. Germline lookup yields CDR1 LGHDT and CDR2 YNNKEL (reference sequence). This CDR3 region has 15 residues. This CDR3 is CASSQQAGVYNEQFF. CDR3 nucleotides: TGTGCCAGCAGCCAACAAGCGGGGGTGTACAATGAGCAGTTCTTC.

The CDR3 DNA follows: TGTGCCAGCAGATTCCACTCTGGAAACACCATATATTTT. Its protein product is CASRFHSGNTIYF. J is TRBJ1-3 and V is TRBV28; the D is unclear. V was trimmed by 6 bases and J by 0 bases, leaving 6 bases between them. Germline assignment: CDR1 MDHEN and CDR2 SYDVKM. The CDR3 runs to 13 residues.

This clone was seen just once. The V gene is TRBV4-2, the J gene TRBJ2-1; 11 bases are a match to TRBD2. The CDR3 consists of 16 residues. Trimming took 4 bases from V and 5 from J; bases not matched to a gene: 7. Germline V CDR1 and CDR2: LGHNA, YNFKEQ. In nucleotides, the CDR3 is TGTGCCAGCAGCCTTCTGACTAGCGGGGAAAACAATGAGCAGTTCTTC. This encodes CASSLLTSGENNEQFF.

CDR3 nucleotides: TGTGCCAGCAGCCCCTTGCGGACAGGGACCTATGGCTACACCTTC. This codes for CASSPLRTGTYGYTF. This rearrangement joins TRBV14 to TRBJ1-2; TRBD1 agrees at 8 bases. V shed 4 bases and J 4 bases; nucleotides not matched to a gene: 8. There are 15 residues in the CDR3. Germline assignment: CDR1 SGHDN and CDR2 FVKESK.

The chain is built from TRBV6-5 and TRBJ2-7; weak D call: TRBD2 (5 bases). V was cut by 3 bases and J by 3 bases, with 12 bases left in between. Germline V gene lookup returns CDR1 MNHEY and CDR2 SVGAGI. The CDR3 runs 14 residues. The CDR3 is CASSYKGSVYEQYF. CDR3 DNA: TGTGCCAGCAGTTATAAGGGTAGCGTCTACGAGCAGTACTTC.

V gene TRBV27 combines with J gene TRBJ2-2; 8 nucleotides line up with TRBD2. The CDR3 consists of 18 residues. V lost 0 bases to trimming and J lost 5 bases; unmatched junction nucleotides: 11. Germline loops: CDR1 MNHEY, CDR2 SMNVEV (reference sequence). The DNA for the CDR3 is TGTGCCAGCAGTTTATCGAAGGGTTCGGGGGGGCGAACCGGGGAGCTGTTTTTT. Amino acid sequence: CASSLSKGSGGRTGELFF.